Listed below are T cell receptor beta chains from one sample, sequenced in a study of shared clonotypes between healthy human individuals. The method was immunoSEQ multiplex PCR; TCRdb's version includes in-frame clones alone and lacks a portion of them. The sample carries some 2,000,000 clones, roughly 94% recorded once. Specimen: naive CD4+ T cells sorted from blood. The receptors shown here come from a man aged 18 to 29 in good health. The CDR3 runs from the conserved cysteine through the conserved F or W. The D gene is left open where the match is weak. Size tells how often a clone was seen (once, few, many) or the class of an expanded clone, and some rows leave it out.

D	size	J	V	DNA	CDR3
-	-	TRBJ1-5	TRBV19	TGTGCCAGTAGTATAGCCGGGACGGATTATCAGCCCCAGCATTTT	CASSIAGTDYQPQHF
TRBD2	-	TRBJ2-5	TRBV4-3	TGCGCCAGCAGCCGAGGGACTAGCGGGGATCCCCTGTACTTC	CASSRGTSGDPLYF
-	few	TRBJ2-1	TRBV14	TGTGCCAGCAGCCAAGCTCGGCTACAGGGTTACAATGAGCAGTTCTTC	CASSQARLQGYNEQFF
-	-	TRBJ1-1	TRBV19	TGTGCCAGTAGAACTGGGGCCAGGAACACTGAAGCTTTCTTT	CASRTGARNTEAFF
TRBD1	-	TRBJ2-1	TRBV5-1	TGCGCCAGCAGATGGACAGGGGGGGACTACAATGAGCAGTTCTTC	CASRWTGGDYNEQFF
TRBD1	-	TRBJ1-1	TRBV5-4	TGTGCCAGCAGCTTTTCTGTAGGCAGGGGGGACACTGAAGCTTTCTTT	CASSFSVGRGDTEAFF
-	-	TRBJ1-5	TRBV2	TGTGCCAGCAGTGGACACTATAGCAATCAGCCCCAGCATTTT	CASSGHYSNQPQHF
-	once	TRBJ1-1	TRBV14	TGTGCCAGCAGCCAAGATCGATGGGAGTTGAACACTGAAGCTTTCTTT	CASSQDRWELNTEAFF
-	-	TRBJ2-1	TRBV19	TGTGCCAGTGCGGAGACTAGGGGTAGTGAGCAGTTCTTC	CASAETRGSEQFF
-	-	TRBJ1-6	TRBV19	TGTGCCAGTAGTAGCGTCGGTGCCGATGGCTATAATTCACCCCTCCACTTT	CASSSVGADGYNSPLHF
TRBD1	-	TRBJ1-2	TRBV7-9	TGTGCCAGCAGCCGAACAGGGGTGGATGGCTACACCTTC	CASSRTGVDGYTF
TRBD1	-	TRBJ1-5	TRBV10-3	TGTGCCATCAGCCCAGACAGGGGAAATCAGCCCCAGCATTTT	CAISPDRGNQPQHF
-	once	TRBJ2-7	TRBV6-5	TGTGCCAGCCGGACTGGGAGCTCCTACGAGCAGTACTTC	CASRTGSSYEQYF
TRBD1	-	TRBJ2-7	TRBV4-3	TGCGCCAGCAGCCAAGATCCGGGACAGATCTACGAGCAGTACTTC	CASSQDPGQIYEQYF
-	-	TRBJ1-3	TRBV4-1	TGCGCCAGCAGCCAAGATAGGAGGTACTCCGGAAACACCATATATTTT	CASSQDRRYSGNTIYF
-	once	TRBJ2-5	TRBV18	TGTGCCAGCTCACCCCCTGTACAAGAGACCCAGTACTTC	CASSPPVQETQYF
-	-	TRBJ2-1	TRBV28	TGTGCCAGCAGTTCCCCCGGGGGAGGGGGCCCGACGGGAGAGTTCTTC	CASSSPGGGGPTGEFF
-	-	TRBJ1-4	TRBV5-8	TGTGCCAGCAGCTACGAAGGGAGTGAAAAACTGTTTTTT	CASSYEGSEKLFF
-	-	TRBJ2-1	TRBV6-1	TGTGCCAGCAGTGAAAGAGGGGGGGCCTGGGATGAGCAGTTCTTC	CASSERGGAWDEQFF
-	-	TRBJ1-6	TRBV19	TGTGCCAGTAGTATAGTACCGGGGAATTCACCCCTCCACTTT	CASSIVPGNSPLHF
TRBD1	-	TRBJ1-5	TRBV2	TGTGCCAGCAGCTCGACAGGGGGGCAGCCCCAGCATTTT	CASSSTGGQPQHF
TRBD2	-	TRBJ2-1	TRBV4-1	TGCGCCAGCAGCCAAAGGAGCGGGGGGTCATACGATGAGCAGTTCTTC	CASSQRSGGSYDEQFF
-	-	TRBJ2-7	TRBV6-6	TGTGCCAGCAGTGGGAACTACGAGCAGTACTTC	CASSGNYEQYF
-	-	TRBJ2-1	TRBV9	TGTGCCAGCAGCGTAGGCGAGGGCCGTTACAATGAGCAGTTCTTC	CASSVGEGRYNEQFF
-	-	TRBJ1-4	TRBV5-1	TGCGCCAGCAGCTTGGAGTCAGGGGAAAAACTGTTTTTT	CASSLESGEKLFF
-	once	TRBJ2-2	TRBV5-1	TGCGCCAGCAGCTTGGTCGCCCCCGCGAACACCGGGGAGCTGTTTTTT	CASSLVAPANTGELFF
-	-	TRBJ1-4	TRBV7-2	TGTGCCAGCAGCTTAAACCCGGCGAGTAATGAAAAACTGTTTTTT	CASSLNPASNEKLFF
-	-	TRBJ2-5	TRBV4-1	TGCGCCAGCAGCCAAGTAGCGTTTTGGGCCCAGTACTTC	CASSQVAFWAQYF
-	-	TRBJ1-5	TRBV28	TGTGCCAGCAGTTTGTGGCCCAAGCAAAGGGCCCTAAATCAGCCCCAGCATTTT	CASSLWPKQRALNQPQHF
TRBD1	-	TRBJ2-6	TRBV5-8	TGTGCCAGCAGCCCTCTCGGGACAGGGGGCTCTGGGGCCAACGTCCTGACTTTC	CASSPLGTGGSGANVLTF
-	-	TRBJ2-1	TRBV6-1	TGTGCCAGCAGTGGGGATATTTTTATTGTGGGGCAGTTCTTC	CASSGDIFIVGQFF
-	once	TRBJ1-4	TRBV7-2	TGTGCCAGCAGCTTGTACATAGCAACTAATGAAAAACTGTTTTTT	CASSLYIATNEKLFF
-	-	TRBJ2-3	TRBV19	TGTGCCAGTAGGACTCTTAGCACAGATACGCAGTATTTT	CASRTLSTDTQYF
TRBD1	-	TRBJ2-5	TRBV5-1	TGCGCCAGCAGCTTACAGGGGGTGGTCCAAGAGACCCAGTACTTC	CASSLQGVVQETQYF
-	-	TRBJ2-4	TRBV7-2	TGTGCCAGCAGCTTAGCGGCAGGTTTTACCAAAAACATTCAGTACTTC	CASSLAAGFTKNIQYF
TRBD1	-	TRBJ2-2	TRBV5-1	TGCGCCAGCAGACCCACAGGGGGGAACACCGGGGAGCTGTTTTTT	CASRPTGGNTGELFF
TRBD1	-	TRBJ1-6	TRBV5-1	TGCGCCAGCAGCTTTGGGACAGGGAATTCACCCCTCCACTTT	CASSFGTGNSPLHF
-	-	TRBJ2-3	TRBV5-1	TGCGCCAGCAGCTTGATTGCCGGGGATACAGATACGCAGTATTTT	CASSLIAGDTDTQYF
-	-	TRBJ2-4	TRBV6-6	TGTGCCAGCACCTACGAGAACATTCAGTACTTC	CASTYENIQYF
TRBD2	-	TRBJ2-2	TRBV5-1	TGCGCCAGCAGCAGACCGGGACTAGCGGGGTCGTACACCGGGGAGCTGTTTTTT	CASSRPGLAGSYTGELFF
-	-	TRBJ2-3	TRBV5-1	TGCGCCAGCAGCTTGGAGGGGACGACAGATACGCAGTATTTT	CASSLEGTTDTQYF
-	-	TRBJ1-1	TRBV10-3	TGTGCCATCAGTGATGGGGGGCAGATGAACACTGAAGCTTTCTTT	CAISDGGQMNTEAFF
TRBD1	few	TRBJ2-2	TRBV5-4	TGTGCCAGCAGCTTGGGACAGGGGGCAACCGGGGAGCTGTTTTTT	CASSLGQGATGELFF
-	-	TRBJ2-1	TRBV6-1	TGTGCCAGCAGCGTACTTCGTACCAATGAGCAGTTCTTC	CASSVLRTNEQFF
-	few	TRBJ1-6	TRBV11-2	TGTGCCAGCAGCTTAGTTGGCGGACCCAATTCACCCCTCCACTTT	CASSLVGGPNSPLHF
-	-	TRBJ1-1	TRBV5-1	TGCGCCAGCAGCTTGGCCCTAGGGAATACTGAAGCTTTCTTT	CASSLALGNTEAFF
-	-	TRBJ2-3	TRBV6-4	TGTGCCAGCGGTGACGTACCAGATACGCAGTATTTT	CASGDVPDTQYF
-	once	TRBJ1-1	TRBV5-6	TGTGCCAGCAGCTTTCAGGGTAGGACTGAAGCTTTCTTT	CASSFQGRTEAFF
-	-	TRBJ1-1	TRBV4-2	TGTGCCAGCAGCCAAGATAAGACGCGTCAGAACACTGAAGCTTTCTTT	CASSQDKTRQNTEAFF
-	-	TRBJ1-2	TRBV28	TGTGCCAGCAGTTTAGGGGCAATCCCCCTAGAGGGCTACACCTTC	CASSLGAIPLEGYTF
TRBD1	-	TRBJ2-2	TRBV18	TGTGCCAGCTCACCACCGGCAGGGGGCGTCACCGGGGAGCTGTTTTTT	CASSPPAGGVTGELFF
TRBD1	-	TRBJ2-2	TRBV6-6	TGTGCCAGCAGTTACACAGGGGACACCGGGGAGCTGTTTTTT	CASSYTGDTGELFF
-	-	TRBJ1-5	TRBV7-9	TGTGCCAGCAGCTTAGGAGGCGGAGAGCCCCAGCATTTT	CASSLGGGEPQHF
-	-	TRBJ2-7	TRBV2	TGTGCCAGCAGTGATCTTTTGGGCCCCTACGAGCAGTACTTC	CASSDLLGPYEQYF
-	-	TRBJ1-1	TRBV5-1	TGCGCCAGCAGCTTGGATGGACCGGAAGCTTTCTTT	CASSLDGPEAFF
TRBD2	-	TRBJ2-3	TRBV5-4	TGTGCCAGCAGCCCTGGACTAGCGGGAGGGTATGGTACGCAGTATTTT	CASSPGLAGGYGTQYF